This T cell receptor beta chain is drawn from a study of OX40 agonist ivuxolimab in advanced cancers. The overall study: People in dose escalation had one of these cancers: hepatocellular carcinoma, melanoma, renal cell or head and neck cancer. Study outcomes and limitations: Clonal expansion among partial responders at 0.1-3.0 mg/kg ranked near the lowest. CD8+ T cells averaged more expanded clones than CD4+.

This clone has at least ten counts. Its antigen is still unknown. The protocol was immunoSEQ multiplex PCR, while the TCRdb copy is restricted to in-frame clones and leaves out a portion. The table records over 55,000 clones, 80% of them present only once. Germline loops: CDR1 MNHNS, CDR2 SASEGT. Trimming removed 3 bases from V and 1 base from J, with 12 bases in between. The length of the CDR3 is 15 residues. Patients who had autoimmune disease history or got systemic immunosuppression were left out. This TCR was recovered from an adult with an advanced solid tumor such as melanoma, head and neck, liver or kidney cancer. Material: CD4+ or CD8+ T cells sorted from blood, obtained in a trial of the OX40 agonist ivuxolimab. The J gene is TRBJ2-5, the V gene TRBV6-1, with D hard to call. The CDR3 here is CASSETSTLQETQYF. The CDR3 coding sequence is TGTGCCAGCAGTGAGACGAGCACCCTCCAAGAGACCCAGTACTTC.